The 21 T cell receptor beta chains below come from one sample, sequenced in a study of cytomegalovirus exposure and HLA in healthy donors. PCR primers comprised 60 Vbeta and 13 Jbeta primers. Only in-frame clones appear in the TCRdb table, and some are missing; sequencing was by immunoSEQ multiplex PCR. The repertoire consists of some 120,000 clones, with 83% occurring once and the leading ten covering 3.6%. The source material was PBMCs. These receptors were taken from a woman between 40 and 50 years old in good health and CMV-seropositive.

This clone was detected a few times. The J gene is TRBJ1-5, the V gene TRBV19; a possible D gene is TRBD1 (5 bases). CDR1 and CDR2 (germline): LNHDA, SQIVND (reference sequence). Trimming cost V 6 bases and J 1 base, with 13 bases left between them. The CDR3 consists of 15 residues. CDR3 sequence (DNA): TGTGCCAGTAGCGGGGGGACTGGAAGCAATCAGCCCCAGCATTTT. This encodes CASSGGTGSNQPQHF.

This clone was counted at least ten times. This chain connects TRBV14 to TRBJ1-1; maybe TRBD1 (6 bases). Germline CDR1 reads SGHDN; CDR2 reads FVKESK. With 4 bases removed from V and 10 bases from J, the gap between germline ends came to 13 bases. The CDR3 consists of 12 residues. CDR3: CASSPTGTPAFF. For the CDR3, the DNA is TGTGCCAGCAGCCCCACTGGGACACCAGCTTTCTTT.

The chain's CDR3 is CASSSRDNSYEQYF. The DNA for the CDR3 is TGTGCCAGCAGCTCCCGGGACAACTCCTACGAGCAGTACTTC. The rearrangement joins TRBV11-1 to TRBJ2-7; D is perhaps TRBD1 (6 bases). Germline CDR1 and CDR2: SGHAT and FQDESV (reference sequence). Trimming cost V 4 bases and J 0 bases, with 10 bases left between them. The CDR3 has 14 residues.

The CDR3 DNA is TGTGCCAGCAGCTTAAACTCCCGCGGGGCGGGGTACAATGAGCAGTTCTTC. Translation: CASSLNSRGAGYNEQFF. V usage is TRBV7-2 and J usage is TRBJ2-1, with D possibly matching TRBD2 (6 bases). CDR1 and CDR2 (germline): SGHTA, FQGNSA. CDR3 length equals 17 residues. Trimming took 2 bases from V and 4 from J, leaving 18 bases between them.

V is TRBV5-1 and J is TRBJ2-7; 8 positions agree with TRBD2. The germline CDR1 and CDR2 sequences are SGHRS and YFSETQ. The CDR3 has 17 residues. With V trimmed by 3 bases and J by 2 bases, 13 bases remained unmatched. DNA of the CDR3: TGCGCCAGCAGCTCCACCCTAGCGGGCCCCAAGGCCTACGAGCAGTACTTC. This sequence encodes CASSSTLAGPKAYEQYF.

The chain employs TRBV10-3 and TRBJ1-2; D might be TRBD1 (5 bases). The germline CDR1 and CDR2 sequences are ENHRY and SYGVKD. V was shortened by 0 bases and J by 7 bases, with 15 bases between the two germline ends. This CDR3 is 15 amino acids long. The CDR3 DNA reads TGTGCCATCAGTGAGTCGACTGGCAGGGCGGCTGGCTACACCTTC. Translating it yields CAISESTGRAAGYTF.

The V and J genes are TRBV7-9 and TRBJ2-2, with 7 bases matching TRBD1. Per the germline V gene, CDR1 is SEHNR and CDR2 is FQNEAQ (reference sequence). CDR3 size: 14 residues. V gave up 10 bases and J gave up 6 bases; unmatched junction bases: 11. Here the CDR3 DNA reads TGTGCCACCAGACAGGGCCTGATCCCCGGGGAGCTGTTTTTT. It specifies CATRQGLIPGELFF.

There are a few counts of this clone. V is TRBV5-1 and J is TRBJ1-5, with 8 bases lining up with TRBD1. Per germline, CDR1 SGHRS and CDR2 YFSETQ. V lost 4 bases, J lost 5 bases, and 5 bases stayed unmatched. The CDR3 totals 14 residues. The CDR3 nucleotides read TGCGCCAGCAGCGTCGGACAGGGTGATCAGCCCCAGCATTTT. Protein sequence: CASSVGQGDQPQHF.

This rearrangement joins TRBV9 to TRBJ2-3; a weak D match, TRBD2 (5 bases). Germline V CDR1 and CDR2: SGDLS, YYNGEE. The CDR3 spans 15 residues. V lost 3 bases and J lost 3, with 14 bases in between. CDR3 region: CASSDLDYTTDTQYF. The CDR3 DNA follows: TGTGCCAGCAGCGATCTCGACTACACAACAGATACGCAGTATTTT.

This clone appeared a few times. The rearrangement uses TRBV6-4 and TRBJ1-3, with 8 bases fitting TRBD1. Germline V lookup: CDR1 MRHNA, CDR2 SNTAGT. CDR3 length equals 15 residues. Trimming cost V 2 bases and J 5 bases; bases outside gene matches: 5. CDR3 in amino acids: CASSDPGRGRNTIYF. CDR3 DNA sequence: TGTGCCAGCAGTGACCCAGGCAGGGGGCGAAACACCATATATTTT.

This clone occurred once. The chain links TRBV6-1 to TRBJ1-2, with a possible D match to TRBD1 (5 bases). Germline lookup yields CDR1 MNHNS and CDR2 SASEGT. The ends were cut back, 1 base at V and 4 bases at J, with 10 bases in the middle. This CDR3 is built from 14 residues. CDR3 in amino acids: CASSEGQRRYGYTF. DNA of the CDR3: TGTGCCAGCAGTGAAGGACAGAGACGCTATGGCTACACCTTC.

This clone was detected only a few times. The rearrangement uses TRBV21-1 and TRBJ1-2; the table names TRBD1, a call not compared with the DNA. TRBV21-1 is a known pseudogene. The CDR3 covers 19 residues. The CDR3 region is CASSKVQGPRDRLYYGYTF. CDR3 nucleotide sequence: TGTGCCAGCAGCAAAGTTCAGGGACCGCGGGACAGGCTTTACTATGGCTACACCTTC.

CDR3 nucleotides: TGTGCCAGCAGCCCCCCACAGGGATATAGCAATCAGCCCCAGCATTTT. Translation: CASSPPQGYSNQPQHF. The J gene is TRBJ1-5, the V gene TRBV16; tentative D call: TRBD1 (6 bases). Germline V lookup: CDR1 KGHSY, CDR2 FQNENV. Trimming shortened V by 4 bases and J by 0 bases, and 13 bases separated the two germline ends. This CDR3 region has 16 residues.

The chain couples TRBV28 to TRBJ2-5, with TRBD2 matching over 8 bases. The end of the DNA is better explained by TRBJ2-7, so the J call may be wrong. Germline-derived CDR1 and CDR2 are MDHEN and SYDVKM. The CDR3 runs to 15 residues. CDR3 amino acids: CASSPTGGSSYEQYF. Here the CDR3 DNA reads TGTGCCAGCAGTCCCACGGGGGGGAGCTCCTACGAGCAGTACTTC.

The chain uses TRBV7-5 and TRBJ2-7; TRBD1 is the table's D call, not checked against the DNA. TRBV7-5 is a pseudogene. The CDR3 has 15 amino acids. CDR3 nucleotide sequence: TGTGTCAGAAGCCCAAGGACAGGTTTATCGTCCGAGCAGTACTTC. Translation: CVRSPRTGLSSEQYF.

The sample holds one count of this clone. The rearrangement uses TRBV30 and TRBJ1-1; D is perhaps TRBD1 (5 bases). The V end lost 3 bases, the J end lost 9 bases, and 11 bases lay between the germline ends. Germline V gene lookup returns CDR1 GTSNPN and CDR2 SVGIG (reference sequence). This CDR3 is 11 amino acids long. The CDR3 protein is CAWRQGLQAFF. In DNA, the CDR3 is TGTGCCTGGAGGCAGGGTCTTCAAGCTTTCTTT. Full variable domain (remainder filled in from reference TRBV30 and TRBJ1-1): SQTIHQWPATLVQPVGSPLSLECTVEGTSNPNLYWYRQAAGRGLQLLFYSVGIGQISSEVPQNLSASRPQDRQFILSSKKLLLSDSGFYLCAWRQGLQAFFGQGTRLTVV.

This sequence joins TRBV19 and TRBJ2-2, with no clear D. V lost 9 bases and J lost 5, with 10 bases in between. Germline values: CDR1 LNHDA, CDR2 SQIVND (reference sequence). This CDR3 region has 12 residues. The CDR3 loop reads CASCSVTGELFF. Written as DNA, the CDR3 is TGTGCCAGCTGTTCGGTAACCGGGGAGCTGTTTTTT.

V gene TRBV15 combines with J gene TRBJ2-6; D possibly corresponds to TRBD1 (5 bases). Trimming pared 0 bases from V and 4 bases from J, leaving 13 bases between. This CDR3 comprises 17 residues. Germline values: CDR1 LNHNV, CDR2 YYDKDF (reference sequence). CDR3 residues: CATSRDPGIGGANVLTF. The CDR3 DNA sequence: TGTGCCACCAGCAGAGATCCAGGGATTGGCGGGGCCAACGTCCTGACTTTC.

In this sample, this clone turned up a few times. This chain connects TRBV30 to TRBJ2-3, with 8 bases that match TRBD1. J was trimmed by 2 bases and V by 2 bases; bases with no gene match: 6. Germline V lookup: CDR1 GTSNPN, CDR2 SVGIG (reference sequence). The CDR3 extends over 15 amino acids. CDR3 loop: CAWSSGQGITDTQYF. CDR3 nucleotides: TGTGCCTGGAGTTCAGGACAGGGAATCACAGATACGCAGTATTTT.

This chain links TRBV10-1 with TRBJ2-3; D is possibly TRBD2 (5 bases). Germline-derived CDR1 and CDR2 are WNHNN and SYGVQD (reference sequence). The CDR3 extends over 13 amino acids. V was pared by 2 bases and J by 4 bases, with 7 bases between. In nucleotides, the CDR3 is TGCGCCAGCAGTGAGGCGGGTTCAGATACGCAGTATTTT. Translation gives CASSEAGSDTQYF.

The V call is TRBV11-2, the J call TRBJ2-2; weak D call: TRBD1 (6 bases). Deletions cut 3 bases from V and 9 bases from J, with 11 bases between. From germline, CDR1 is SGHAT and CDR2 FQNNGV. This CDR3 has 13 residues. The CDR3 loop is CASSFLQGRELFF. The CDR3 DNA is TGTGCCAGCAGCTTTCTACAGGGCAGGGAGCTGTTTTTT.